This T cell receptor beta chain appears in the sequencing data of a study of blood T cell repertoires in COVID-19. Study members were between 18 and 89 years old and lived in some 26 US regions. Looked up from germline, CDR1 is LNHDA and CDR2 is SQIVND (reference sequence). CDR3 length: 19 residues. The germline V and J ends were trimmed by 4 bases and 2 bases, with 24 bases remaining between them. Original handling: Scientists estimated how many nucleated cells there were by amplifying reference gene primers. Sequencing used immunoSEQ multiplex PCR; TCRdb keeps in-frame clones, though not all of them. V, J and clone size are those of that table, while D and trimming were read from the DNA. The sample carries around 220,000 clones, roughly 84% recorded once.

The clonotype was recovered from a woman aged 40 to 49 who had recovered from COVID-19. Material for sequencing was PBMCs or T cells enriched from blood (not recorded which). V gene TRBV19 combines with J gene TRBJ2-1, with TRBD2 as a possible D gene (5 bases). CDR3 amino acids: CASSTSVDWPSSPYNEQFF. The CDR3 DNA follows: TGTGCCAGTAGTACCTCGGTGGACTGGCCCTCAAGTCCCTACAATGAGCAGTTCTTC.